The source of this TCR beta chain is a study of blood T cell repertoires in COVID-19. About the research overall: The origin of the acute and convalescent COVID-19 samples was the United States, Italy and Spain. Sources were T cells, B-cell-depleted T cells, or PBMCs; the material itself was cDNA or gDNA.

The ends were cut back, 3 bases at V and 9 bases at J, with 8 bases in the middle. Germline CDR1 reads SGHTA; CDR2 reads FQGNSA. The CDR3 totals 11 residues. Recovered status in Cohort 3 required two negative PCRs, clearance, or symptom resolution. Method: immunoSEQ multiplex PCR; TCRdb's copy keeps in-frame clones and lacks some. The data contain about 400,000 clones, around nine tenths of them singletons. The clonotype comes from a woman younger than 45 who had recovered from COVID-19. The J gene is TRBJ1-2, the V gene TRBV7-2; D remains ambiguous. The sample consisted of PBMCs or T cells enriched from blood (not recorded which). CDR3 sequence: CASSFGGSYTF. CDR3 nucleotide sequence: TGTGCCAGCAGCTTTGGAGGGAGCTACACCTTC.